This TCR beta chain was recorded in a study of T-cell memory formation after mild COVID-19 (dated by TCRdb to the early 2020s). General notes on the study: Most TCR sequence clusters were specific to one of the two donors. The cohort was made up of two young adult volunteers, one female and one male, who were previously healthy. Longitudinal TCRalpha and TCRbeta repertoire sequencing tracked T-cell clones expanding and contracting after mild COVID-19 in a couple of donors. The full study reports these points: Some responding clones were detected in pre-infection memory, suggesting pre-existing cross-reactive memory T cells joined the SARS-CoV-2 response. Contracting CD4+ clones appeared mostly in the CM and EM memory subsets, whereas CD8+ clones were enriched in EMRA. Only two mild cases were covered by the study, and larger cohorts that include severe cases with pre-infection samples were considered necessary. Clones that contracted from day 15 to 85 showed balanced CD4/CD8 phenotypes, whereas a second wave of clones that expanded from day 15 to 37 leaned towards CD4+. SARS-CoV-2 specificity of the second-wave clones peaking on day 37 was not confirmed.

PBMCs were isolated by Ficoll-Paque density gradient centrifugation. On this clonotype: No cognate antigen has been identified for it. The input lacks base qualities; no much larger clone sits a single base away.

Sequenced on an Illumina NovaSeq 6000. Using 5'RACE with constant-segment primers, TCRalpha and TCRbeta cDNA libraries were constructed, with sample barcodes and unique molecular identifiers added in the process. RNA was extracted from every sample with Trizol reagent. Amplification of the libraries took two PCR steps, and the second step added a second sample barcode plus Illumina TruSeq adapters. The libraries were sequenced on an Illumina NovaSeq using 2 x 150 bp paired-end reads. In the original analysis: Reads were demultiplexed and collapsed into UMI-guided consensus sequences with migec v1.2.7. Using mixcr v2.1.11, UMI consensuses were aligned to TRA and TRB V and J templates and then assembled into clonotypes. A clonotype was counted as expanded or contracted only if both edgeR and NoisET called the change significant, with noise models trained on biological replicates. For edgeR calls, a false discovery rate-adjusted p below 0.01 and a log2 fold-change threshold of 1 were applied. As an exploratory analysis of dynamics, max-normalized trajectories of the 1000 most abundant clonotypes were examined with PCA combined with hierarchical clustering. Separately sequenced CD4+ and CD8+ repertoires were used to assign a CD4 or CD8 phenotype to each responding clone. The raw public reads went through TCRdb reprocessing: fastp at Q25, MiXCR clone calling, in-frame beta chains kept. Rows are combined by CDR3 protein, so each entry shows the most common genes and DNA. In this record, the V and J calls reflect TCRdb's handling and not the investigators' own analysis. This sample gives about 150,000 distinct CDR3 sequences in total; 25% of them show up just once. The ten largest account for roughly a quarter of the sample.

The CDR3 has 13 amino acids, counting the end cysteine and phenylalanine. Only CDR3 DNA remains: 39 bases, in frame from the first base. V lost 5 bases and J lost 6 bases; the stretch between them is 11 bases long. CDR1 and CDR2 are drawn from the germline V gene: SGDLS, YYNGEE. The sequenced sample consisted of PBMCs or a T cell subset sorted from them (not recorded which). This receptor was taken from an adult woman who had mild COVID-19 (a few samples of this study predate the infection). The sample titles of this study are shuffled in the database, so cell type and time point are left out; the donor was told from shared clones. This chain joins TRBV9 to TRBJ2-2; the D gene lacks a confident call. The encoded CDR3 is CASRYGSAGELFF. The DNA is TGTGCCAGCAGGTACGGTTCGGCCGGGGAGCTGTTTTTT.